Reported below is one T cell receptor (beta chain). The antigen is unknown. The CDR3 covers 11 residues. The germline V and J ends were trimmed by 8 bases and 3 bases, with 7 bases remaining between them. From germline, CDR1 is MNHNY and CDR2 SVGAGI (reference sequence). The sample originates from a study of cytomegalovirus exposure and HLA in healthy donors. Study results and caveats: Most CMV-associated TCR beta chains were later found to appear HLA-restricted.

PCR amplification relied on 60 Vbeta primers (plus 13 Jbeta primers). The data were produced by immunoSEQ multiplex PCR, yet TCRdb's version contains in-frame clones alone and is incomplete. This table has over 100,000 clones, approximately 70% appearing once. This chain uses TRBV6-6 with TRBJ1-1; tentative D call: TRBD1 (5 bases). The receptor was isolated from a woman in her 30s in good health and CMV-seronegative. Sequencing was done on a sample of PBMCs. Here the CDR3 reads CASAGYTEAFF. In nucleotides, the CDR3 is TGTGCCAGCGCAGGGTACACTGAAGCTTTCTTT.